The sequence of this T cell receptor beta chain was determined in a study of T cell responses to AZD1222 COVID-19 vaccine. Study-level results: Spike-specific TCR breadth and depth both grew after two AZD1222 doses. Close to half of all spike-specific TCRs reportedly target regions of the variants that are unmutated.

Clones were sequenced by immunoSEQ multiplex PCR, and TCRdb holds only the in-frame ones, with some missing. The table includes roughly 120,000 clones, about 89% detected once. The CDR3 consists of 14 residues. V lost 7 bases and J lost 4, with 19 bases in between. The germline gives CDR1 SQVTM, CDR2 ANQGSEA. Worth noting for this clone: Antigen unknown.

The rearrangement links TRBV29-1 to TRBJ1-2, with D tentatively TRBD1 (6 bases). Sample: peripheral blood, taken on day 0 of AZD1222 vaccination. The receptor was derived from an adult in good health. In DNA, the CDR3 is TGCAGCGCTGGCTCTTTCCGGGACACCTATGGCTACACCTTC. The encoded protein is CSAGSFRDTYGYTF. Variable domain in full (rest from reference TRBV29-1 and TRBJ1-2): SAVISQKPSRDICQRGTSLTIQCQVDSQVTMMFWYRQQPGQSLTLIATANQGSEATYESGFVIDKFPISRPNLTFSTLTVSNMSPEDSSIYLCSAGSFRDTYGYTFGSGTRLTVV.